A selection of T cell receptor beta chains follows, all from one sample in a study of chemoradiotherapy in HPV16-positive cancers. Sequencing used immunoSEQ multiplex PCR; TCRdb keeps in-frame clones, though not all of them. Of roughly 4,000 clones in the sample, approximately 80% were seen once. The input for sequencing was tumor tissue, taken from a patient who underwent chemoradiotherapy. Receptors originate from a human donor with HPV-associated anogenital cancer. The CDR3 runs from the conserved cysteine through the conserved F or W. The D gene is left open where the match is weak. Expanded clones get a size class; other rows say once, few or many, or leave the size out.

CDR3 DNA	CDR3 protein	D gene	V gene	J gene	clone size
TGTGCCTACGGGCAGGCATCCCCGAGCTCCTATAATTCACCCCTCCACTTT	CAYGQASPSSYNSPLHF	.	TRBV27	TRBJ1-6	once
TGCAGTGCCCGGGACGGTTACGAGCAGTACTTC	CSARDGYEQYF	.	TRBV20-1	TRBJ2-7	.
TGTGCCAGCAGCGGGGACAGGGGGTACGAGCAGTACTTC	CASSGDRGYEQYF	TRBD1	TRBV6-1	TRBJ2-7	.
TGTGCCAGCAGCAAGGCGGGGGTCGGCACTGAAGCTTTCTTT	CASSKAGVGTEAFF	.	TRBV5-5	TRBJ1-1	.
TGTGCCAGCTCACCACCTTCTGCTGGAAACACCATATATTTT	CASSPPSAGNTIYF	.	TRBV18	TRBJ1-3	.
TGTGCCAGCAGCCGAAGAACAGCGGGCTCTGGAAACACCATATATTTT	CASSRRTAGSGNTIYF	.	TRBV27	TRBJ1-3	few
TGCGCCAGCAGCCAAGAGGGTGGGCTATCCCAAGAGACCCAGTACTTC	CASSQEGGLSQETQYF	.	TRBV4-1	TRBJ2-5	.
TGCAGCGTTTCGGACAGGAGTTACACCGGGGAGCTGTTTTTT	CSVSDRSYTGELFF	TRBD1	TRBV29-1	TRBJ2-2	.
TGTGCCAGCTCCAACCGACAGGGGCGAGGGAATGAGCAGTTCTTC	CASSNRQGRGNEQFF	TRBD1	TRBV18	TRBJ2-1	.
TGTGCCAGCAGTCTCCGGGGTACCGGGGAGCTGTTTTTT	CASSLRGTGELFF	.	TRBV25-1	TRBJ2-2	.
TGCAGCGCGCCGGGACACTCTAATGAAAAACTGTTTTTT	CSAPGHSNEKLFF	.	TRBV29-1	TRBJ1-4	.
TGTGCCAGCAGTTCCCTGGCTGATTATAGCAATCAGCCCCAGCATTTT	CASSSLADYSNQPQHF	.	TRBV27	TRBJ1-5	.
TGCGCCAGCAGCTCTCCGGGACGGATCCATCGAGAGCAGTTCTTC	CASSSPGRIHREQFF	.	TRBV5-1	TRBJ2-1	.